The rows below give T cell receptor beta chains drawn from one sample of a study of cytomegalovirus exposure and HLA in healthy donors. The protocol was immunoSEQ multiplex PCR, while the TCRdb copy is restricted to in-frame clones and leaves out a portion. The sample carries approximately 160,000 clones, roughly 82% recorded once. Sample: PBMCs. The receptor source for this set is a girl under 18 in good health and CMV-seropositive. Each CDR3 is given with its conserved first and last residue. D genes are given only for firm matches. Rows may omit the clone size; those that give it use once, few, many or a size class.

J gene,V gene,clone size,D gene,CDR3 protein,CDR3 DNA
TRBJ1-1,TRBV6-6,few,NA,CASSYSGGEAFF,TGTGCCAGCAGTTACTCGGGGGGTGAAGCTTTCTTT
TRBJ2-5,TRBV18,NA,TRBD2,CASSPRASGGVERRETQYF,TGTGCCAGCTCACCCCGGGCTAGCGGGGGGGTTGAGCGAAGGGAGACCCAGTACTTC
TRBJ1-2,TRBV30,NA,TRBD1,CAWRGGQLYGYTF,TGTGCCTGGAGGGGGGGACAGTTGTATGGCTACACCTTC
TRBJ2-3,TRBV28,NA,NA,CASSPTYAPGTDTQYF,TGTGCCAGCAGTCCCACCTATGCACCGGGCACAGATACGCAGTATTTT
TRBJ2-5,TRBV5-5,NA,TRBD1,CASSHDRDRGGWVQETQYF,TGTGCCAGCAGCCACGACCGGGACAGGGGAGGGTGGGTTCAAGAGACCCAGTACTTC
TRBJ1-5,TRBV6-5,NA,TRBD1,CASSETGNQPQHF,TGTGCCAGCAGTGAGACAGGGAATCAGCCCCAGCATTTT
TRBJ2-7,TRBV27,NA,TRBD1,CASSRTGTGGVEQYF,TGTGCCAGCAGCAGGACCGGGACAGGGGGCGTCGAGCAGTACTTC
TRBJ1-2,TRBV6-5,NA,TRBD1,CASRDRTTGGYGYTF,TGTGCCAGCCGGGACAGGACCACTGGGGGCTATGGCTACACCTTC
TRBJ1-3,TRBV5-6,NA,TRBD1,CASSLAATGTGGNTIYF,TGTGCCAGCAGCTTGGCGGCCACCGGGACAGGTGGAAACACCATATATTTT
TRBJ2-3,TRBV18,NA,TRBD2,CASSPGLAGGTDTQYF,TGTGCCAGCTCACCGGGACTAGCGGGAGGCACAGATACGCAGTATTTT
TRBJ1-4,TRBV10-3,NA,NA,CAISVATNEKLFF,TGTGCCATCAGCGTTGCAACTAATGAAAAACTGTTTTTT
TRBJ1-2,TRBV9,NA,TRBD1,CASSAQGAGGYTF,TGTGCCAGCAGCGCACAGGGGGCAGGGGGCTACACCTTC
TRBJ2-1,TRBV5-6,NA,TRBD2,CASTAAGGNEQFF,TGTGCCAGCACCGCGGCGGGAGGTAATGAGCAGTTCTTC
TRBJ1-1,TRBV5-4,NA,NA,CASSDRTESFTEAFF,TGTGCCAGCAGCGACAGGACTGAAAGTTTCACTGAAGCTTTCTTT
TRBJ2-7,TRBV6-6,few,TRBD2,CASLPGAGGYEQYF,TGTGCCAGCCTCCCAGGAGCGGGAGGCTACGAGCAGTACTTC
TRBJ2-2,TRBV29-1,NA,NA,CSVERGARTGELFF,TGCAGCGTTGAACGGGGGGCGCGAACCGGGGAGCTGTTTTTT
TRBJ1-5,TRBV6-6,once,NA,CASSYGVAGGNQPQHF,TGTGCCAGCAGTTACGGAGTGGCAGGGGGCAATCAGCCCCAGCATTTT
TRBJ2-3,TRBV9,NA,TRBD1,CASSVEGGRTDTQYF,TGTGCCAGCAGCGTAGAAGGGGGCCGCACAGATACGCAGTATTTT
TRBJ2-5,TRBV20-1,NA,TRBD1,CSGQGTETRYF,TGCAGTGGACAGGGTACAGAGACCCGGTACTTC
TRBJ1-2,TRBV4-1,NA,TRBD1,CASSQEGPGGYGYTF,TGCGCCAGCAGCCAAGAAGGTCCAGGGGGGTATGGCTACACCTTC
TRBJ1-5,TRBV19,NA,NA,CASSMLGGGFGNQPQHF,TGTGCCAGTAGTATGTTAGGGGGAGGGTTCGGCAATCAGCCCCAGCATTTT
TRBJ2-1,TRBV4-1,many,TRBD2,CASSQGGVLGTSPYNEQFF,TGCGCCAGCAGCCAAGGGGGAGTCTTAGGGACTAGCCCCTACAATGAGCAGTTCTTC
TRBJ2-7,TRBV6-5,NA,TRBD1,CASLGTAYVQYF,TGTGCCAGCCTTGGGACAGCCTACGTGCAGTACTTC
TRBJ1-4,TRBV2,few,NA,CASRRVVANEKLFF,TGTGCCAGCCGTCGGGTGGTGGCTAATGAAAAACTGTTTTTT
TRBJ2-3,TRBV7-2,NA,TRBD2,CASSPRSGGRGYTQYF,TGTGCCAGCAGCCCCAGGAGCGGGGGCCGCGGGTATACGCAGTATTTT
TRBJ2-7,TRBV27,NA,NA,CASSFRGSLAHEQYF,TGTGCCAGCAGTTTTCGCGGCAGCCTTGCCCACGAGCAGTACTTC
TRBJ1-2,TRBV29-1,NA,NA,CSVEDLAGHYGYTF,TGCAGCGTTGAAGATCTGGCAGGGCACTATGGCTACACCTTC
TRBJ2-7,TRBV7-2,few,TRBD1,CASSLARTGGTYEQYF,TGTGCCAGCAGCTTAGCGCGGACAGGGGGGACCTACGAGCAGTACTTC
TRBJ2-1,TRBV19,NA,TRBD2,CASSWGGRANEQFF,TGTGCCAGTAGTTGGGGAGGGCGCGCGAATGAGCAGTTCTTC
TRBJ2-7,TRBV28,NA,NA,CASGVEGARRYEQYF,TGTGCCAGCGGGGTTGAAGGGGCTCGGAGATACGAGCAGTACTTC
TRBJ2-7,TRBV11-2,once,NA,CASSFTGYEQYF,TGTGCCAGCAGCTTTACAGGCTACGAGCAGTACTTC
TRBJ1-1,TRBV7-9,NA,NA,CASSGRGTDNTEAFF,TGTGCCAGCAGCGGAAGAGGGACTGATAACACTGAAGCTTTCTTT
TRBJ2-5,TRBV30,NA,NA,CASNLELQETQYF,TGTGCCTCGAACCTTGAGCTACAAGAGACCCAGTACTTC
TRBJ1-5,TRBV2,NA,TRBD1,CASSLSGGYQPQHF,TGTGCCAGCAGTCTTTCAGGGGGCTATCAGCCCCAGCATTTT
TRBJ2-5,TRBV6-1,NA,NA,CASSEALQGRETQYF,TGTGCCAGCAGTGAAGCGCTTCAGGGGCGAGAGACCCAGTACTTC
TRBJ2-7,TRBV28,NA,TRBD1,CASRTDRESYEQYF,TGTGCCAGCAGGACGGACAGGGAATCCTACGAGCAGTACTTC
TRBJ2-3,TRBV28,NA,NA,CASSTSGTQTRTDTQYF,TGTGCCAGCAGTACTTCAGGAACCCAGACACGCACAGATACGCAGTATTTT
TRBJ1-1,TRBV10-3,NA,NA,CAISAQERTEAFF,TGTGCCATCAGTGCACAGGAGCGCACTGAAGCTTTCTTT
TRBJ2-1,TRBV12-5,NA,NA,CASGTGKTSREQFF,TGTGCTAGTGGTACCGGGAAGACTAGTCGTGAGCAGTTCTTC
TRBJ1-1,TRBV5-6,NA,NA,CASSLDSMNTEAFF,TGTGCCAGCAGTCTGGACAGCATGAACACTGAAGCTTTCTTT
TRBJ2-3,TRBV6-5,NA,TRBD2,CASSRQRGGTDTQYF,TGTGCCAGCAGCCGTCAGCGGGGTGGCACAGATACGCAGTATTTT